Following are 11 T cell receptor beta chains from one sample sequenced in a study of shared clonotypes between healthy human individuals. CD8 cells regarded as naive lacked CD45RO, were positively chosen for CCR7, and omitted terminally differentiated effector memory CD45RA+ cells. Some clones are missing from TCRdb's copy, which holds only in-frame ones; the method was immunoSEQ multiplex PCR. The sample carries around 2,000,000 clones, approximately 94% recorded once. Sequenced input: naive CD8+ T cells sorted from blood. These receptors all come from a man aged 18 to 30 in good health.

The chain uses TRBV7-9 and TRBJ2-7, with 8 bases aligning to TRBD1. V shed 5 bases and J 3 bases; nucleotides not matched to a gene: 6. The CDR3 extends over 14 amino acids. The germline CDR1 and CDR2 sequences are SEHNR and FQNEAQ (reference sequence). CDR3 sequence reads: CASSDRGVGYEQYF. CDR3 nucleotide sequence: TGTGCCAGCAGCGACAGGGGAGTGGGCTACGAGCAGTACTTC. The variable domain in full, completed from reference TRBV7-9 and TRBJ2-7, reads DTGVSQNPRHKITKRGQNVTFRCDPISEHNRLYWYRQTLGQGPEFLTYFQNEAQLEKSRLLSDRFSAERPKGSFSTLEIQRTEQGDSAMYLCASSDRGVGYEQYFGPGTRLTVT.

The chain combines TRBV5-1 with TRBJ2-1; TRBD2 might be the D (6 bases). This CDR3 region has 15 residues. Trimming took 2 bases from V and 2 from J, leaving 11 bases between them. Germline CDR1 SGHRS, CDR2 YFSETQ. The CDR3 DNA sequence: TGCGCCAGCAGCTTTCAGCGGGCCGCCTACAATGAGCAGTTCTTC. Its translation is CASSFQRAAYNEQFF.

CDR3 in DNA: TGTGCCAGCAGCTTAGAGGGCCCTGGCCGGAACACTGAAGCTTTCTTT. Translation: CASSLEGPGRNTEAFF. The chain couples TRBV7-8 to TRBJ1-1; D gene uncertain. The length of the CDR3 is 16 residues. The V and J ends lost 1 base and 1 base respectively, with 13 bases between them. Germline V lookup: CDR1 SGHVS, CDR2 FQNEAQ.

The V call is TRBV19, the J call TRBJ1-2, with 11 bases identical to TRBD1. CDR1 is LNHDA, CDR2 SQIVND, per germline (reference sequence). The V gene end was trimmed by 6 bases and the J gene end by 6 bases; junction bases not matched to a gene: 15. The CDR3 is 17 residues long. The CDR3 loop reads CASSRRTGGAIEHGYTF. The CDR3 nucleotides are TGTGCCAGTAGCCGCCGGACAGGGGGCGCGATAGAACATGGCTACACCTTC.

With regard to this clone: This same CDR3 is encoded by further DNA sequences in the sample. This sequence joins TRBV11-2 and TRBJ2-7, with D possibly being TRBD1 (6 bases). Germline values: CDR1 SGHAT, CDR2 FQNNGV. The CDR3 covers 14 residues. Trimming shortened V by 5 bases and J by 1 base, and 12 bases separated the two germline ends. The CDR3 coding sequence is TGTGCCAGCAGCCACCGGACAGATTCCTACGAGCAGTACTTC. Translated, it gives CASSHRTDSYEQYF. The full variable domain, completed using reference TRBV11-2 and TRBJ2-7, is EAGVAQSPRYKIIEKRQSVAFWCNPISGHATLYWYQQILGQGPKLLIQFQNNGVVDDSQLPKDRFSAERLKGVDSTLKIQPAKLEDSAVYLCASSHRTDSYEQYFGPGTRLTVT.

This sequence joins TRBV5-1 and TRBJ1-4, with TRBD1 identical over 8 bases. There are 14 residues in the CDR3. In germline, CDR1 is SGHRS, CDR2 YFSETQ. Trimming at V came to 3 bases and at J to 6 bases, leaving 4 bases not matched to a gene. The CDR3 nucleotides read TGCGCCAGCAGCTATCCGGGACAGGATGAAAAACTGTTTTTT. This encodes CASSYPGQDEKLFF. Full variable domain (outside the CDR3, taken from reference TRBV5-1 and TRBJ1-4): KAGVTQTPRYLIKTRGQQVTLSCSPISGHRSVSWYQQTPGQGLQFLFEYFSETQRNKGNFPGRFSGRQFSNSRSEMNVSTLELGDSALYLCASSYPGQDEKLFFGSGTQLSVL.

This chain joins TRBV13 and TRBJ1-2, with no clear D. Germline V lookup: CDR1 PRHDT, CDR2 FYEKMQ (reference sequence). Trimming shortened V by 0 bases and J by 5 bases, and 16 bases separated the two germline ends. The CDR3 sequence is 16 residues long. Here the CDR3 reads CASSLGSLQKRYGYTF. The CDR3 DNA sequence: TGTGCCAGCAGCTTAGGCTCATTACAGAAGCGATATGGCTACACCTTC.

This clone was observed a few times. The chain employs TRBV27 and TRBJ1-2; D may be TRBD1 (6 bases). V was pared by 4 bases and J by 4 bases, with 16 bases between. Germline CDR1 reads MNHEY; CDR2 reads SMNVEV (reference sequence). The CDR3 is 15 amino acids. CDR3 nucleotide sequence: TGTGCCAGCAGTTCCCTACAGGGTGTGGGCTATGGCTACACCTTC. This codes for CASSSLQGVGYGYTF.

The chain has TRBV30 and TRBJ1-2; TRBD1 might be the D (5 bases). Germline values: CDR1 GTSNPN, CDR2 SVGIG (reference sequence). The CDR3 length is 14 residues. The V end was cut by 0 bases, the J end by 6 bases, with 14 bases between. The CDR3 region is CAWSVTGHSNGYTF. CDR3 nucleotide sequence: TGTGCCTGGAGTGTAACCGGACATTCGAATGGCTACACCTTC.

The genes are TRBV5-4 and TRBJ2-1, with TRBD1 as a possible D gene (6 bases). V lost 4 bases and J 6 bases, leaving 20 bases between the germline ends. The germline gives CDR1 SGHNT, CDR2 YYREEE (reference sequence). The CDR3 runs 16 residues. The CDR3 coding sequence is TGTGCCAGCAGCGGACAGACCGGGACCGTCTTCAATGAGCAGTTCTTC. Translating gives CASSGQTGTVFNEQFF.

V gene TRBV4-3 combines with J gene TRBJ2-7; 9 nucleotides agree with TRBD1. V was pared by 3 bases and J by 4 bases, with 10 bases of the junction left unmatched. There are 16 residues in the CDR3. CDR1 is LGHNA, CDR2 YSLEER, per germline. The CDR3 is CASSQDTGGWIYEQYF. The CDR3 bases are TGCGCCAGCAGCCAGGATACAGGGGGCTGGATTTACGAGCAGTACTTC.